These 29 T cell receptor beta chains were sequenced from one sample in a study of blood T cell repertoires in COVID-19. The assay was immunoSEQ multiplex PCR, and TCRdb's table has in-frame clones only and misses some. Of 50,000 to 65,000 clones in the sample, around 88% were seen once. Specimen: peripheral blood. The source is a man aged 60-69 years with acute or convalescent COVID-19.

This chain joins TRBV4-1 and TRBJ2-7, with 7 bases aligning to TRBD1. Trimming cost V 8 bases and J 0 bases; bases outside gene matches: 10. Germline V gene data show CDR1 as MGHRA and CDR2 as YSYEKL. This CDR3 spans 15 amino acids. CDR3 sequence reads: CASGTGQAYSYEQYF. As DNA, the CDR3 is TGCGCCAGCGGAACTGGACAGGCTTACTCCTACGAGCAGTACTTC.

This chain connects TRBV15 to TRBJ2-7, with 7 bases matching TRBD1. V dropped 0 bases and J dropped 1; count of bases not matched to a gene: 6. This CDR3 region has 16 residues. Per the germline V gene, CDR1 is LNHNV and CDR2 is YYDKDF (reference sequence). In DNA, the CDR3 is TGTGCCACCAGCAGAGACAGGACAGGAAGTTCCTACGAGCAGTACTTC. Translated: CATSRDRTGSSYEQYF.

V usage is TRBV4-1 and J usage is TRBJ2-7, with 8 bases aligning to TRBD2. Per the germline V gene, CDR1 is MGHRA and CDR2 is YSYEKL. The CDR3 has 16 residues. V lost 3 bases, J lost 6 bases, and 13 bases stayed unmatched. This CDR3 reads CASSHLGGDPYTEQYF. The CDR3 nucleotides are TGCGCCAGCAGCCACCTCGGGGGGGATCCCTATACCGAGCAGTACTTC.

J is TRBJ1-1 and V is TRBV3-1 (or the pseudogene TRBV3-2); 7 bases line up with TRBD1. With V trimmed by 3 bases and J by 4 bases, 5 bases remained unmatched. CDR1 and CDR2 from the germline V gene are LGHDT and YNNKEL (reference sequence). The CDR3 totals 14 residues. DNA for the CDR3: TGTGCCAGCAGCCAGGGCAGGGGGAGCACTGAAGCTTTCTTT. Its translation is CASSQGRGSTEAFF.

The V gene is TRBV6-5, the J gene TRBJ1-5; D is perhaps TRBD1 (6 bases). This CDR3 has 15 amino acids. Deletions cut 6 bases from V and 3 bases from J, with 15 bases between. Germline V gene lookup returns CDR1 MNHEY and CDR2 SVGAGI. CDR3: CASRVNRAFNQPQHF. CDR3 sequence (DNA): TGTGCCAGCAGAGTCAACAGGGCCTTCAATCAGCCCCAGCATTTT.

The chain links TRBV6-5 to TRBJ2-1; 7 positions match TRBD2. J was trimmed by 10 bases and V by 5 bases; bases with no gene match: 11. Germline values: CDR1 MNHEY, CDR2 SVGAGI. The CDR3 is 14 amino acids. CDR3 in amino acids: CASSPRLLGGEQFF. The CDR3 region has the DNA TGTGCCAGCAGTCCACGACTCCTGGGAGGGGAGCAGTTCTTC.

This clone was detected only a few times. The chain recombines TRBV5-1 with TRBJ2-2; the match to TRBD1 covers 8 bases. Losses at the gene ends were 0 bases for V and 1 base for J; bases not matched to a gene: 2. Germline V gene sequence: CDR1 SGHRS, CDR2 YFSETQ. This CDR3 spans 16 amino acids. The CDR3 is CASSLDGQGNTGELFF. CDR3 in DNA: TGCGCCAGCAGCTTGGACGGACAGGGGAACACCGGGGAGCTGTTTTTT. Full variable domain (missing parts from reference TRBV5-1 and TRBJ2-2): KAGVTQTPRYLIKTRGQQVTLSCSPISGHRSVSWYQQTPGQGLQFLFEYFSETQRNKGNFPGRFSGRQFSNSRSEMNVSTLELGDSALYLCASSLDGQGNTGELFFGEGSRLTVL.

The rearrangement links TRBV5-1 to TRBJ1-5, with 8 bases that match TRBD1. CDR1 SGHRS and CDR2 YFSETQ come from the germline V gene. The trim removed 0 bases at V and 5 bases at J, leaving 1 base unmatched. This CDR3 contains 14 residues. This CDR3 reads CASSLETGDQPQHF. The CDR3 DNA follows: TGCGCCAGCAGCTTGGAGACAGGGGATCAGCCCCAGCATTTT.

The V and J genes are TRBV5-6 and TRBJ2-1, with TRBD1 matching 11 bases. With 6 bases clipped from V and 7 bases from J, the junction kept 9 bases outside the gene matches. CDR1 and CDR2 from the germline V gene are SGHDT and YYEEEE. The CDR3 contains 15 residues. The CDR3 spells CASTPLGQGGNEQFF. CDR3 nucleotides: TGTGCCAGCACCCCACTGGGACAGGGGGGGAATGAGCAGTTCTTC. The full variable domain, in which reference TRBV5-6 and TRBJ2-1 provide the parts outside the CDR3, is DAGVTQSPTHLIKTRGQQVTLRCSPKSGHDTVSWYQQALGQGPQFIFQYYEEEERQRGNFPDRFSGHQFPNYSSELNVNALLLGDSALYLCASTPLGQGGNEQFFGPGTRLTVL.

The CDR3 DNA sequence: TGTGCCAGCAGTTTACCCTCGGGCAGGGGGCGGTACGGTGAGCAGTTCTTC. Encoded protein: CASSLPSGRGRYGEQFF. The chain uses TRBV28 and TRBJ2-1; 8 nucleotides line up with TRBD1. The CDR3 runs 17 residues. Germline loops: CDR1 MDHEN, CDR2 SYDVKM. V lost 2 bases to trimming and J lost 9 bases; unmatched junction nucleotides: 15.

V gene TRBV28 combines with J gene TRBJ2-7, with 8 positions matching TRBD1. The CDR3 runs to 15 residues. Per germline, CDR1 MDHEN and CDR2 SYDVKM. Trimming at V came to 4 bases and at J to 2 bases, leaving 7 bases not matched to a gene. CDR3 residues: CASSSPGGETYEQYF. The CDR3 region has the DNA TGTGCCAGCAGTTCTCCAGGGGGCGAGACCTACGAGCAGTACTTC.

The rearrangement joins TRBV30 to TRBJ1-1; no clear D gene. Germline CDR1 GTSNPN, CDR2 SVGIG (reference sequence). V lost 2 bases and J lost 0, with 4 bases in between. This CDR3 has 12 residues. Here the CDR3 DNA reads TGTGCCTGGAGTACTGTGAACACTGAAGCTTTCTTT. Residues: CAWSTVNTEAFF.

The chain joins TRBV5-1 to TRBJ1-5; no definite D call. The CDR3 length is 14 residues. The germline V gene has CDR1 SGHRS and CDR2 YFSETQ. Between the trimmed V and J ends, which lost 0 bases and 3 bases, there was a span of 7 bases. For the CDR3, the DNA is TGCGCCAGCAGCTTGGGCGGGTTCAATCAGCCCCAGCATTTT. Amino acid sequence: CASSLGGFNQPQHF.

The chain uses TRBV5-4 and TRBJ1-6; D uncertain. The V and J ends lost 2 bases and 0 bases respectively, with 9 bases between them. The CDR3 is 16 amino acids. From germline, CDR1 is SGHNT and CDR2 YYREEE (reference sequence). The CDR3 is CASSFSPSSYNSPLHF. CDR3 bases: TGTGCCAGCAGCTTCTCCCCTAGCTCCTATAATTCACCCCTCCACTTT.

The CDR3 DNA sequence: TGCAGTGCTAGTTGGACAGGCATGAACACTGAAGCTTTCTTT. It is translated as CSASWTGMNTEAFF. The chain employs TRBV20-1 and TRBJ1-1; 7 bases are a match to TRBD1. This CDR3 has 14 residues. V gave up 3 bases and J gave up 0 bases; unmatched junction bases: 4. Germline CDR1 is DFQATT and CDR2 is SNEGSKA (reference sequence).

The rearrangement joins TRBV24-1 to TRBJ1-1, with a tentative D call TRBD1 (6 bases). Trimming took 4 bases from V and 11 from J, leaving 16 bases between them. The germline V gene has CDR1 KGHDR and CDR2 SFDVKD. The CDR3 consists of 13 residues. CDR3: CATSDPTGHAAFF. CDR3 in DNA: TGTGCCACCAGTGACCCGACGGGACATGCGGCTTTCTTT.

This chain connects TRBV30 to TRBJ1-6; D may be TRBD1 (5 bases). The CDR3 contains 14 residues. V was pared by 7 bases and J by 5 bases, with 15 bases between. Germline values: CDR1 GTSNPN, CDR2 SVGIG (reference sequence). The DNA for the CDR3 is TGTGCCTCCCAGACTGGGACTCATAATTCACCCCTCCACTTT. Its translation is CASQTGTHNSPLHF.

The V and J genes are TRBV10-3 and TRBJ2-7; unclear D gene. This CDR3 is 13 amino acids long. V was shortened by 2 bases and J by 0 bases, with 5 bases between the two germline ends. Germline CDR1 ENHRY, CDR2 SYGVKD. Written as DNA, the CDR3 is TGTGCCATCAGTGAGGGCGGCTCCTACGAGCAGTACTTC. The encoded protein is CAISEGGSYEQYF.

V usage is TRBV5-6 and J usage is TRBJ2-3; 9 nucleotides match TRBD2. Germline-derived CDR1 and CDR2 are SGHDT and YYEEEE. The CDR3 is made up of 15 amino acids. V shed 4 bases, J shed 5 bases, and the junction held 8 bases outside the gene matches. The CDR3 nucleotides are TGTGCCAGCAGCACCTTAGCGGGAGCACAAGATACGCAGTATTTT. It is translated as CASSTLAGAQDTQYF.

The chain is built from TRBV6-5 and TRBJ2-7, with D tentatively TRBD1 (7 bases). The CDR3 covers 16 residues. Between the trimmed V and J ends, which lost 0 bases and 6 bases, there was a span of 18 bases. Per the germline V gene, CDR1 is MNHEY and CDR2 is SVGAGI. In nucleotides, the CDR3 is TGTGCCAGCAGTTACTCCAACCTCTACAGGGGAGGCGAGCAGTACTTC. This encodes CASSYSNLYRGGEQYF.

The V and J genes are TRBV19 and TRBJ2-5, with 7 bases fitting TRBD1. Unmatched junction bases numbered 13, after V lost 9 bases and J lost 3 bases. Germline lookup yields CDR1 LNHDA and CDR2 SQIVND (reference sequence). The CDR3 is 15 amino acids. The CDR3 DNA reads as TGTGCCAGCCAAAAGGGAATCACAGGGGAAGAGACCCAGTACTTC. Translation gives CASQKGITGEETQYF. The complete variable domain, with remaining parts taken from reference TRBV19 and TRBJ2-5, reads DGGITQSPKYLFRKEGQNVTLSCEQNLNHDAMYWYRQDPGQGLRLIYYSQIVNDFQKGDIAEGYSVSREKKESFPLTVTSAQKNPTAFYLCASQKGITGEETQYFGPGTRLLVL.

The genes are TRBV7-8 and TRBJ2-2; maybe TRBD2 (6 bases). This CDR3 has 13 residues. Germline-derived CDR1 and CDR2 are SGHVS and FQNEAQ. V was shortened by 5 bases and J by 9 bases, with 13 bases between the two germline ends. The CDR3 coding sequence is TGTGCCAGCAGCCCTAGACTAGTACGGGAGCTGTTTTTT. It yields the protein CASSPRLVRELFF.

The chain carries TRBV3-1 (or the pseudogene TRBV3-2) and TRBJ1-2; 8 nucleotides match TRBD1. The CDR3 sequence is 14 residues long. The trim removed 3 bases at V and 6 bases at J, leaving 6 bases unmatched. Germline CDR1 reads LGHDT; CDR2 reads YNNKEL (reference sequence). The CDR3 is CASSHRQGSNGYTF. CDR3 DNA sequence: TGTGCCAGCAGCCACAGACAGGGGTCGAATGGCTACACCTTC.

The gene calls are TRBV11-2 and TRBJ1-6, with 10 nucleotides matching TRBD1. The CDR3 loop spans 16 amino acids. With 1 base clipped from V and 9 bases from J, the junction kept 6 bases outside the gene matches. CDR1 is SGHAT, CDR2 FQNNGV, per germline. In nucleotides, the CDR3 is TGTGCCAGCAGCTTAGTTCCGGACAGGGGGGCTTCACCCCTCCACTTT. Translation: CASSLVPDRGASPLHF.

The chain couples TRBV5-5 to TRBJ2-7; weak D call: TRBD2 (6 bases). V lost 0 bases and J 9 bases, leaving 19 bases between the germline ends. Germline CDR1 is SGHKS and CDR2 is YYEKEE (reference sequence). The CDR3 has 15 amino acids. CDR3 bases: TGTGCCAGCAGCTTGGGGACCGGGACTGGATCGAGGCAGTACTTC. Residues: CASSLGTGTGSRQYF.

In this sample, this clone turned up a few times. The CDR3 sequence: CASSLNRVRDYGYTF. The CDR3 coding sequence is TGTGCCAGTAGTTTAAACAGGGTGAGAGACTATGGCTACACCTTC. The genes are TRBV19 and TRBJ1-2; TRBD1 might be the D (6 bases). The CDR3 loop spans 15 amino acids. Trimming left V 5 bases short and J 3 bases short, with 16 bases between. Germline CDR1 and CDR2: LNHDA and SQIVND (reference sequence).

Here the CDR3 reads CASSYWGAGGDGELFF. Here the CDR3 DNA reads TGTGCCAGCAGTTATTGGGGAGCGGGAGGGGACGGGGAGCTGTTTTTT. V usage is TRBV6-5 and J usage is TRBJ2-2; 10 bases are a match to TRBD2. Germline V gene sequence: CDR1 MNHEY, CDR2 SVGAGI. The J segment lost 7 bases and the V segment lost 3 bases, leaving 8 bases of the junction unmatched. The CDR3 contains 16 residues.

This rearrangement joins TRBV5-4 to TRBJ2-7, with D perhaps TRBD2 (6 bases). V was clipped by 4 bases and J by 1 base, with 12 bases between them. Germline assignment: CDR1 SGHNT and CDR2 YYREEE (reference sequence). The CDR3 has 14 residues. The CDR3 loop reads CASSPGLTSYEQYF. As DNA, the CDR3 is TGTGCCAGCAGCCCGGGACTTACTTCCTACGAGCAGTACTTC.

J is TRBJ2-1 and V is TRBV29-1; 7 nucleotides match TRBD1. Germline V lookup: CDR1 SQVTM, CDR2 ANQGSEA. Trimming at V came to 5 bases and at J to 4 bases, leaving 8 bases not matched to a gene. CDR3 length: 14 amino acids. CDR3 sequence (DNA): TGCAGCGTTTTGGGCCCGACAGGGTACAATGAGCAGTTCTTC. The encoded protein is CSVLGPTGYNEQFF.